This T cell receptor beta chain was identified in a study of shared clonotypes between healthy human individuals. This CDR3 has 12 amino acids. The V end was cut by 4 bases, the J end by 6 bases, with 8 bases between. CDR1 is ENHRY, CDR2 SYGVKD, per germline. Generated by immunoSEQ multiplex PCR, the TCRdb table keeps only in-frame clones and is missing some. The sample carries approximately 500,000 clones, around 96% recorded once. The TCR was taken from a young woman in good health. V and J are TRBV10-3 and TRBJ2-3; D is uncertain. Sequencing was done on a sample of naive CD4+ T cells sorted from blood. Subset given: CD45RA+ positively selected. As DNA, the CDR3 is TGTGCCATCAGTGCTTACTTCGATACGCAGTATTTT. Residues: CAISAYFDTQYF.